This T cell receptor (beta chain) was obtained from a study of blood T cell repertoires in COVID-19. Whole-study context: Nucleic acid was either cDNA or gDNA, and it came from T cells, B-cell-depleted T cells, or PBMCs.

The table came from immunoSEQ multiplex PCR; TCRdb's copy has only in-frame clones and leaves some out. The table records some 400,000 clones, under 90% of them present only once. Trimming cost V 2 bases and J 3 bases, with 11 bases left between them. The CDR3 runs 14 residues. CDR1 is LGHDT and CDR2 is YNNKEL in the germline V gene (reference sequence). V usage is TRBV3-1 (or the pseudogene TRBV3-2) and J usage is TRBJ2-7; D is perhaps TRBD2 (5 bases). This receptor was taken from a woman in her thirties who had recovered from COVID-19. The sample comprised PBMCs or T cells enriched from blood (not recorded which). CDR3 in DNA: TGTGCCAGCAGCCAACGAGCCCGGGGCTACGAGCAGTACTTC. It translates to CASSQRARGYEQYF.